This TCR beta chain derives from a study of beta chain features in type 1 diabetes. Overall study results and limits: VDJ junctions in type 1 diabetes patients carried more deletions and fewer insertions. Comparison showed that naive, central memory and Treg TCRB repertoires appeared more similar among patients than among healthy donors. TCRB CDR3 length was moderately but significantly reduced in all four CD4+ subsets of Type 1 diabetes patients.

Of the isolated RNA, all was reverse transcribed, and so the sequenced material was expressed TCRB transcripts. Using immunoSEQ multiplex PCR, the repertoire was profiled, and TCRdb retains in-frame clones only, with some absent. Of about half a million clones listed, around 28% are singletons. CDR3 length: 15 residues. Per the germline V gene, CDR1 is SGHNT and CDR2 is YYREEE (reference sequence). The ends were cut back, 3 bases at V and 2 bases at J, with 14 bases in the middle. This clone is a singleton in its sample. Its specificity is not known. This receptor was identified in a man aged 18-30 years in good health. Material: naive CD4+ T cells from blood. The chain links TRBV5-4 to TRBJ1-2; D perhaps matches TRBD1 (6 bases). The CDR3 DNA reads TGTGCCAGCAGCTCATGGGGGCGCAGCAACTATGGCTACACCTTC. Its translation is CASSSWGRSNYGYTF.